Detailed here is one T cell receptor (beta chain). Recipients boosted at about 4 weeks or about 12 weeks are pooled. Per the germline V gene, CDR1 is LNHDA and CDR2 is SQIVND (reference sequence). The CDR3 is made up of 16 amino acids. The germline V and J ends were trimmed by 3 bases and 1 base, with 15 bases remaining between them. Measured with immunoSEQ multiplex PCR; TCRdb has only the in-frame clones, and not every one. The data contain 150,000 or so clones, just over 90% of them singletons. These data are taken from a study of T cell responses to AZD1222 COVID-19 vaccine. Specimen: peripheral blood, collected 28 days after the second AZD1222 dose. The receptor was derived from an adult who received the AZD1222 COVID-19 vaccine. The rearrangement uses TRBV19 and TRBJ1-2; the D is unclear. DNA of the CDR3: TGTGCCAGTAGTATTCTCGCCGGAAGAATTAACTATGGCTACACCTTC. This gives the protein CASSILAGRINYGYTF.